One sample yielded the 5 T cell receptor beta chains listed below, sequenced in a study of T cells in Graves' hyperthyroidism and ophthalmopathy. The source material, RNA transcripts, was used to amplify TCR beta CDR3 regions. HTBI primers drove first-round RT-PCR of the TCR CDR3. A single record per CDR3 protein comes from TCRdb applying MiXCR to the multiplex PCR reads. Altogether approximately 590,000 distinct CDR3 sequences are present, more than 15% being singletons, with the ten largest covering about 7%. Material: blood. Receptors were obtained from a woman in her thirties with Graves' hyperthyroidism.

This clonotype was seen a handful of times. V is TRBV7-2 and J is TRBJ2-3, with 9 bases that match TRBD1. V trimming: 2 bases; J trimming: 6 bases; junction bases outside the gene matches: 12. The CDR3 runs to 17 residues. Germline-derived CDR1 and CDR2 are SGHTA and FQGNSA. The CDR3 DNA reads TGTGCCAGCAGCTTAACTACCGGGACAGGGTATCTGGATACGCAGTATTTT. The encoded protein is CASSLTTGTGYLDTQYF. Full variable domain (remainder filled in from reference TRBV7-2 and TRBJ2-3): GAGVSQSPSNKVTEKGKDVELRCDPISGHTALYWYRQSLGQGLEFLIYFQGNSAPDKSGLPSDRFSAERTGGSVSTLTIQRTQQEDSAVYLCASSLTTGTGYLDTQYFGPGTRLTVL.

Comment on this clonotype: This clone may be a read error of a much larger clone one base away. This chain connects TRBV28 to TRBJ1-1; 9 bases match TRBD1. CDR3 length: 14 residues. CDR1 and CDR2 (germline): MDHEN, SYDVKM. The CDR3 sequence is CTSSFGTGHTEAFF. CDR3 DNA sequence: TGTACCAGCAGTTTTGGGACAGGGCACACTGAAGCTTTCTTT.

V and J are TRBV20-1 and TRBJ2-2; no firm D call. Germline values: CDR1 DFQATT, CDR2 SNEGSKA (reference sequence). This CDR3 spans 17 amino acids. V shed 4 bases and J shed 6 bases, with 24 bases lying between them. The CDR3 protein is CSAKHASARELAGELFF. The CDR3 region has the DNA TGCAGTGCTAAACATGCATCAGCGAGAGAATTGGCCGGGGAGCTGTTTTTT.

Ten or more counts support this clonotype. The chain links TRBV11-2 to TRBJ1-6, with 9 bases aligning to TRBD1. V lost 1 base to trimming and J lost 7 bases; unmatched junction nucleotides: 5. This CDR3 spans 16 amino acids. The germline CDR1 and CDR2 sequences are SGHAT and FQNNGV. CDR3 amino acids: CASSLATGGTNSPLHF. DNA of the CDR3: TGTGCCAGCAGCTTAGCCACAGGGGGCACCAATTCACCCCTCCACTTT.

The chain recombines TRBV7-6 with TRBJ1-3; no firm D call. This CDR3 region has 13 residues. The V gene's germline CDR1 is SGHVS and CDR2 FNYEAQ. Deletions cut 6 bases from V and 0 bases from J, with 6 bases between. CDR3 in DNA: TGTGCCAGCAGGCACTTCTCTGGAAACACCATATATTTT. Its translation: CASRHFSGNTIYF. Full variable domain (remainder filled in from reference TRBV7-6 and TRBJ1-3): GAGVSQSPRYKVTKRGQDVALRCDPISGHVSLYWYRQALGQGPEFLTYFNYEAQQDKSGLPNDRFSAERPEGSISTLTIQRTEQRDSAMYRCASRHFSGNTIYFGEGSWLTVV.